This T cell receptor (beta chain) was captured by sequencing in a study of robustness of blood B and T cell sequencing (dated by TCRdb to the late 2010s). Regarding the research as a whole: The goal of the study was to figure out the amount of peripheral blood required to reliably characterize the TCRbeta and IgG repertoires of an individual. Each of the ten independently drawn blood samples had its TCRbeta and IgG repertoires measured. For technical replicates, two replicate TCRbeta cDNA libraries were prepared from one shared RNA pool that came from a single 10 ml draw.

This clonotype appeared a single time. Its binding antigen is unknown. Per-nucleotide qualities are absent, and no much larger clonotype sits a single base away. V is clipped by 0 bases and J by 6 bases, and the sequence between their germline boundaries is 10 bases long. The germline V gene encodes CDR1 DFQATT and CDR2 SNEGSKA (reference sequence). The CDR3, from cysteine to phenylalanine, totals 13 residues. CDR3 DNA is the only sequence kept; it has 39 bases, read in frame from the first base. Points the paper makes about the study in general: The TCRbeta rarefaction curves did not fully level off, which suggests under-sequencing or many low-abundance clonotypes. When technical replicate libraries were compared, around 95% of the top 10,000 TCRbeta clonotypes in one library also turned up in the other. No improvement in the overlap of rare TCRbeta clonotypes was observed when tubes were pooled, implying that much larger blood volumes would be needed for rare TCRbeta clonotypes to be captured. The 1,000 most abundant TCRbeta clonotypes from the pooled draws were detected in every single 10 ml sample. Coverage of the top 10,000 TCRbeta clonotypes approached saturation when 3 or 4 tubes (roughly 27-40 ml blood) were combined. Because EDTA tubes had to be fractionated immediately, the use of EDTA tubes in multi-site collections was limited. Evidence of cross-contamination, likely caused by batch processing, was seen in one pair of TCRbeta libraries, and the UMI-sequence pairs shared between the two libraries were removed.

To prepare the library, PCR was applied. Sequencing relied on an Illumina MiSeq. Synthesis of cDNA relied on SMARTScribe reverse transcriptase together with a 5' template-switch oligo that added a universal priming site. Each cDNA molecule was tagged by a 12-nucleotide random unique molecular identifier (UMI) carried on the template-switch oligo. During reverse transcription, TCRbeta transcripts were targeted using chain-specific reverse primers. Leftover template-switch adapters were removed by uracil DNA glycosylase treatment, and cDNA was purified using a Qiagen MinElute kit. The first PCR used KAPA HiFi HotStart ReadyMix for roughly 25 cycles, split across four 50 ul reactions with step-out primers. Products of the first-round PCR were gel-purified before additional amplification. Illumina Nextera adapters were attached in a second PCR of around 8 cycles, and the libraries were then purified and pooled. A 50-nucleotide 5' read captured the UMI barcode for each TCRbeta molecule. The authors' pipeline ran thus. Reads were grouped by UMI into consensus reads using the MIGEC toolkit. Final reads were produced by merging forward and reverse consensus reads with PEAR. A custom decontamination script removed identical UMI-sequence pairs shared across libraries, treating them as cross-sample contamination. MIGMAP, a wrapper around IgBLAST, was used for V(D)J assignment and CDR3 extraction. TCR clonotypes were defined by identical V gene, J gene and CDR3 amino acid sequence, and CDR1 and CDR2 were left unsequenced. TCRdb ran its own pipeline on the public reads, namely fastp trimming at Q25 and MiXCR clone calling, and kept in-frame beta chains. Rows with a matching CDR3 protein are joined into one entry that keeps the most common DNA and genes. For this entry, the V and J calls and clone size follow TCRdb and not the study's own pipeline. The sample data list roughly 2,100 distinct CDR3 sequences, and around 70% of these were observed just once. The ten largest clones add up to around 42% of the sample.

TCRbeta repertoires were quantified from mRNA rather than genomic DNA, which captures expressed receptors. Without cell sorting, buffy coat leukocytes were collected into Trizol, and RNA was extracted using the Direct-zol RNA MiniPrep Plus kit. To separate plasma, buffy coat and red blood cells, EDTA blood tubes were immediately centrifuged at 4 degrees C. The V and J segments used are TRBV20-1 and TRBJ2-3; no confident D gene assignment can be made. The receptor's source is a human donor in good health. The sample comprised peripheral blood. CDR3 reads: CSARDTAGDTQYF. The DNA sequence is TGCAGTGCTAGAGATACCGCCGGGGATACGCAGTATTTT.